The following is a T cell receptor beta chain sequence with its context. Method: immunoSEQ multiplex PCR; TCRdb's copy keeps in-frame clones and lacks some. Among about 210,000 clones listed, roughly nine tenths were seen once. This entry comes from a study of blood T cell repertoires in COVID-19. Background on the study: Spain, Italy and the United States supplied samples that represented acute and convalescent COVID-19. Nucleic acid was either cDNA or gDNA, and it came from T cells, B-cell-depleted T cells, or PBMCs.

Trimming stripped 4 bases from V and 1 base from J, with 5 bases between. Germline V CDR1 and CDR2: LGHDT, YNNKEL (reference sequence). This CDR3 is 12 amino acids long. The sequence came from a man between 25 and 39 years old with acute or convalescent COVID-19. The specimen was peripheral blood. The chain recombines TRBV3-1 (or the pseudogene TRBV3-2) with TRBJ2-7; D is uncertain. The CDR3 DNA reads as TGTGCCAGCAGCCTTAGTTCCTACGAGCAGTACTTC. Translated, it gives CASSLSSYEQYF.